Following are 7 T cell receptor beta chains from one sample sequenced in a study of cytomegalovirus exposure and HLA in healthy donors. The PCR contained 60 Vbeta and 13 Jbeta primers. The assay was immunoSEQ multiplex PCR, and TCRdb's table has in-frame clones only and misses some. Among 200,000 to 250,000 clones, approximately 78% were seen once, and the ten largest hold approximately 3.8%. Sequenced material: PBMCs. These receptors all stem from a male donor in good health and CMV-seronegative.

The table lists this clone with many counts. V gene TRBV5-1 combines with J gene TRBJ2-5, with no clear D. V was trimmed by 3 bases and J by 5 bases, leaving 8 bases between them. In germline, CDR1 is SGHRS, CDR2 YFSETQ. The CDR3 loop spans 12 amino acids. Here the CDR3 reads CASSSNRETQYF. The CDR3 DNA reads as TGCGCCAGCAGCTCTAATCGGGAGACCCAGTACTTC.

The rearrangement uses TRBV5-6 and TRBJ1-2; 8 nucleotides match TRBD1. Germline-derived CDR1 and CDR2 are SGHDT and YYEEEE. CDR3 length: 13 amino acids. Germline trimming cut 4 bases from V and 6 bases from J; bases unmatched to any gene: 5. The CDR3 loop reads CASSHGQGNGYTF. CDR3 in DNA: TGTGCCAGCAGCCATGGACAGGGCAATGGCTACACCTTC.

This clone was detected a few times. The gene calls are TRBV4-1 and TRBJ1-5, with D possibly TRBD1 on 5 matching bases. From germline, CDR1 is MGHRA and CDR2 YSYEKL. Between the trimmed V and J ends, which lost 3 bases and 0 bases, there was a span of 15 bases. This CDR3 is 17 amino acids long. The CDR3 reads CASSHERRGYSNQPQHF. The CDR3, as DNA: TGCGCCAGCAGCCACGAAAGACGGGGGTATAGCAATCAGCCCCAGCATTTT.

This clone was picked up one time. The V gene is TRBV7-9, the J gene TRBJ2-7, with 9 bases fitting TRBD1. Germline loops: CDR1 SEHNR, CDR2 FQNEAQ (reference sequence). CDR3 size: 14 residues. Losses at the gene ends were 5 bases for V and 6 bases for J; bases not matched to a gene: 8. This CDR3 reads CASSPGTGSGEQYF. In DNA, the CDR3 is TGTGCCAGCAGCCCCGGGACAGGGAGCGGCGAGCAGTACTTC.

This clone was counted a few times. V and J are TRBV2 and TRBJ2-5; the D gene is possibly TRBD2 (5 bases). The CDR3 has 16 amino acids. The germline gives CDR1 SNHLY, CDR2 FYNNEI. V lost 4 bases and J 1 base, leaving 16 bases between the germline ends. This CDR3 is CASSAGLGRTQETQYF. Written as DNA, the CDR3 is TGTGCCAGCAGTGCTGGACTTGGCAGAACCCAAGAGACCCAGTACTTC.

The CDR3 sequence is CASSRGTSGGYEQYF. CDR3 sequence (DNA): TGTGCCAGCAGCCGCGGGACTAGCGGAGGCTACGAGCAGTACTTC. This rearrangement joins TRBV6-5 to TRBJ2-7, with 11 bases matching TRBD2. This CDR3 spans 15 amino acids. CDR1 and CDR2 from the germline V gene are MNHEY and SVGAGI. V lost 6 bases and J lost 3; bases outside the gene matches: 7.

The CDR3 loop reads CASSPPVPPYEQYF. CDR3 nucleotides: TGTGCCAGCTCCCCTCCAGTACCCCCCTACGAGCAGTACTTC. The chain recombines TRBV18 with TRBJ2-7; unclear D gene. Germline CDR1 KGHSH, CDR2 LQKENI. This CDR3 comprises 14 residues. Trimming took off 6 bases at V and 2 bases at J, with 14 bases between the two ends.